Listed here are 29 T cell receptor beta chains from one sample, sequenced in a study of CD8+CD57+ T cells in acquired aplastic anemia. Investigators profiled TCR beta VDJ and CDR3 from genomic DNA template. TCRdb called the reads again in MiXCR, with one record for every CDR3 protein. The sample lists about 160,000 distinct CDR3 sequences, roughly half occurring once. Patients sequenced had flow cytometry evidence of CD8+CD57+ cell expansion. Material for sequencing was sorted CD4+, CD8+, or CD8+CD57+ T cells (not recorded which) from PBMCs. These TCRs come from a human donor with aplastic anemia.

The V and J genes are TRBV5-1 and TRBJ1-1; maybe TRBD1 (5 bases). This CDR3 is built from 14 residues. Deletions cut 2 bases from V and 4 bases from J, with 12 bases between. Germline V gene lookup returns CDR1 SGHRS and CDR2 YFSETQ. The CDR3 DNA sequence: TGCGCCAGCAGCTTAGGGGATGTTGGCACTGAAGCTTTCTTT. It is translated as CASSLGDVGTEAFF.

This clonotype came up many times. The V call is TRBV7-2, the J call TRBJ2-7; TRBD1 is a possible D gene (5 bases). Per germline, CDR1 SGHTA and CDR2 FQGNSA. V lost 0 bases to trimming and J lost 6 bases, with 12 bases between them. The CDR3 contains 14 residues. Here the CDR3 DNA reads TGTGCCAGCAGCTTAGCGGTGGGGCCCTTCGAGCAGTACGTC. Translation gives CASSLAVGPFEQYV.

The chain employs TRBV7-2 and TRBJ2-7; no clear D gene. The germline V and J ends were trimmed by 1 base and 3 bases, with 10 bases remaining between them. The germline gives CDR1 SGHTA, CDR2 FQGNSA. This CDR3 is 14 amino acids long. The CDR3 DNA sequence: TGTGCCAGCAGCTTAGTTACAGCCGACTACGAGCAGTACTTC. Translated, it gives CASSLVTADYEQYF.

The V call is TRBV19, the J call TRBJ1-2, with D possibly TRBD1 on 6 matching bases. V was trimmed by 4 bases and J by 7 bases, leaving 13 bases between them. CDR3 length: 13 residues. From germline, CDR1 is LNHDA and CDR2 SQIVND (reference sequence). CDR3 sequence: CASSNTGLSGYTF. In DNA, the CDR3 is TGTGCCAGTAGTAATACAGGGTTGAGTGGCTACACCTTC.

V is TRBV2 and J is TRBJ1-2; no clear D. The CDR3 sequence is 16 residues long. V gave up 6 bases and J gave up 0 bases, with 17 bases separating them. In germline, CDR1 is SNHLY, CDR2 FYNNEI. The chain's CDR3 is CASSQESADPNYGYTF. In DNA, the CDR3 is TGTGCCAGCAGCCAAGAATCGGCGGACCCTAACTATGGCTACACCTTC.

This clonotype has only one observation. The CDR3 loop is CASSERGQGSGTQYF. The CDR3 DNA reads as TGTGCCAGCAGTGAAAGGGGACAGGGGTCGGGGACCCAGTACTTC. The chain recombines TRBV2 with TRBJ2-5, with 10 nucleotides matching TRBD1. Germline CDR1 is SNHLY and CDR2 is FYNNEI. Losses at the gene ends were 2 bases for V and 7 bases for J; bases not matched to a gene: 7. CDR3 length: 15 amino acids.

The chain combines TRBV18 with TRBJ1-2; a possible D gene is TRBD1 (5 bases). Germline values: CDR1 KGHSH, CDR2 LQKENI. V gave up 1 base and J gave up 4 bases, with 16 bases separating them. This CDR3 is built from 16 residues. DNA for the CDR3: TGTGCCAGCTCACCACTTCCCCCAGGGAATCTCTATGGCTACACCTTC. This codes for CASSPLPPGNLYGYTF.

The V call is TRBV15, the J call TRBJ2-1; 7 bases line up with TRBD1. Trimming cost V 8 bases and J 12 bases; bases outside gene matches: 28. Germline loops: CDR1 LNHNV, CDR2 YYDKDF (reference sequence). This CDR3 region has 18 residues. CDR3 in amino acids: CATPGIRSNTGAPLRQFF. Written as DNA, the CDR3 is TGTGCCACCCCAGGTATCCGGAGTAATACAGGGGCACCCCTACGGCAGTTCTTC.

CDR3 protein: CASDNLMGSNQPQHF. CDR3 sequence (DNA): TGTGCCAGTGATAATCTGATGGGGAGCAATCAGCCCCAGCATTTT. This sequence joins TRBV19 and TRBJ1-5; D is undetermined. CDR1 is LNHDA and CDR2 is SQIVND in the germline V gene (reference sequence). Trimming shortened V by 8 bases and J by 1 base, and 15 bases separated the two germline ends. The CDR3 loop spans 15 amino acids.

The V call is TRBV10-3, the J call TRBJ1-1, with D maybe TRBD1 (6 bases). CDR1 and CDR2 (germline): ENHRY, SYGVKD. V was clipped by 6 bases and J by 9 bases, with 14 bases between them. This CDR3 is 12 amino acids long. The chain's CDR3 is CAISHDRYQAFF. The CDR3 region has the DNA TGTGCCATCAGCCACGACAGGTATCAAGCTTTCTTT.

This clonotype was observed many times. The chain joins TRBV19 to TRBJ1-1; no reliable D call. V was clipped by 9 bases and J by 0 bases, with 17 bases between them. The germline V gene encodes CDR1 LNHDA and CDR2 SQIVND (reference sequence). CDR3 length: 15 residues. The CDR3 region is CASTLLGGLNTEAFF. The CDR3 coding sequence is TGTGCCAGCACCCTTTTGGGAGGATTGAACACTGAAGCTTTCTTT.

This clonotype was counted many times. This chain links TRBV19 with TRBJ2-3; 10 bases are a match to TRBD1. V lost 3 bases to trimming and J lost 7 bases; unmatched junction nucleotides: 10. Per the germline V gene, CDR1 is LNHDA and CDR2 is SQIVND (reference sequence). This CDR3 spans 16 amino acids. The CDR3 protein is CASSISHRTGGNTQYF. The CDR3 DNA sequence: TGTGCCAGTAGTATCTCCCATAGGACAGGGGGGAATACGCAGTATTTT. Based on the CDR3 plus reference TRBV19 and TRBJ2-3, the full variable domain is DGGITQSPKYLFRKEGQNVTLSCEQNLNHDAMYWYRQDPGQGLRLIYYSQIVNDFQKGDIAEGYSVSREKKESFPLTVTSAQKNPTAFYLCASSISHRTGGNTQYFGPGTRLTVL.

Here the CDR3 DNA reads TGTGCCAGCAGTGCTAGAACAGGGGGCGCGCCCTACGAGCAGTACTTC. Encoded protein: CASSARTGGAPYEQYF. This chain links TRBV25-1 with TRBJ2-7, with TRBD1 identical over 9 bases. Germline CDR1 is MGHDK and CDR2 is SYGVNS. CDR3 length: 16 residues. V lost 4 bases, J lost 2 bases, and 9 bases stayed unmatched.

In this sample, this clonotype turned up many times. The rearrangement links TRBV11-3 to TRBJ2-7, with D possibly called TRBD1 or TRBD2 (5 bases each). CDR3 length: 13 residues. CDR1 SGHNT and CDR2 YENEEA come from the germline V gene. V was shortened by 4 bases and J by 6 bases, with 13 bases between the two germline ends. The chain's CDR3 is CASSSGPGREQYV. The CDR3 DNA reads TGTGCCAGCAGCTCCGGCCCGGGACGCGAGCAGTACGTC.

The chain uses TRBV9 and TRBJ1-2; D uncertain. The CDR3 covers 11 residues. The V end lost 2 bases, the J end lost 8 bases, and 7 bases lay between the germline ends. Germline lookup yields CDR1 SGDLS and CDR2 YYNGEE. Here the CDR3 reads CASSVSDGYTF. The CDR3 bases are TGTGCCAGCAGCGTCTCGGACGGCTACACCTTC.

This chain connects TRBV7-2 to TRBJ1-4; D call uncertain. The CDR3 extends over 12 amino acids. The V and J ends lost 2 bases and 3 bases respectively, with 1 base between them. Germline assignment: CDR1 SGHTA and CDR2 FQGNSA. Here the CDR3 DNA reads TGTGCCAGCAGCTTATCTAATGAAAAACTGTTTTTT. Translating it yields CASSLSNEKLFF.

This sequence joins TRBV15 and TRBJ2-5, with D possibly TRBD2 on 5 matching bases. V was cut by 4 bases and J by 3 bases, with 12 bases left in between. The CDR3 has 14 residues. Germline CDR1 and CDR2: LNHNV and YYDKDF (reference sequence). The CDR3 coding sequence is TGTGCCACCAGCAAAGGACTGCAAAAAGAGACCCAGTACTTC. Translating gives CATSKGLQKETQYF.

This chain connects TRBV25-1 to TRBJ2-1; D uncertain. CDR1 MGHDK and CDR2 SYGVNS come from the germline V gene. V was pared by 6 bases and J by 5 bases, with 11 bases between. This CDR3 comprises 13 residues. The CDR3 here is CASSVVGHNEQFF. Here the CDR3 DNA reads TGTGCCAGCAGCGTAGTGGGTCACAATGAGCAGTTCTTC.

The chain is built from TRBV25-1 and TRBJ2-1; TRBD1 aligns across 9 bases. The CDR3 has 15 amino acids. CDR1 MGHDK and CDR2 SYGVNS come from the germline V gene. V lost 3 bases, J lost 9 bases, and 9 bases stayed unmatched. The CDR3 bases are TGTGCCAGCAGTGACCGAGGACAGGGGTATACTGAGCAGTTCTTC. It encodes CASSDRGQGYTEQFF.

The chain uses TRBV5-1 and TRBJ2-7; D might be TRBD2 (7 bases). The CDR3 is made up of 16 amino acids. V dropped 0 bases and J dropped 0 bases, with 13 bases sitting between them. From germline, CDR1 is SGHRS and CDR2 YFSETQ. CDR3 amino acids: CASSLAGGESSYEQYF. The DNA for the CDR3 is TGCGCCAGCAGCTTGGCGGGGGGCGAAAGCTCCTACGAGCAGTACTTC.

At least ten counts were recorded for this clonotype. This chain connects TRBV11-1 to TRBJ1-6; no reliable D call. Germline assignment: CDR1 SGHAT and CDR2 FQDESV (reference sequence). This CDR3 spans 19 amino acids. V was trimmed by 7 bases and J by 0 bases, leaving 22 bases between them. CDR3 region: CASTSTSTPRSSYNSPLHF. The CDR3 bases are TGTGCCAGCACTTCGACTTCGACACCGCGGAGCTCCTATAATTCACCCCTCCACTTT.

In regard to this clonotype: A much larger clone lies one base from this, so it may be a read error. The rearrangement uses TRBV20-1 and TRBJ1-2; tentatively, D is TRBD1 (6 bases). V lost 4 bases and J 3 bases, leaving 12 bases between the germline ends. The germline V gene encodes CDR1 DFQATT and CDR2 SNEGSKA (reference sequence). The CDR3 runs to 13 residues. CDR3 bases: TGCAGTGCTAATCCCACAGGGTACTATGGCTACACCTTC. This sequence encodes CSANPTGYYGYTF.

This clonotype was recorded many times. The V gene is TRBV11-2, the J gene TRBJ1-4; the D gene is possibly TRBD1 (5 bases). Germline CDR1 and CDR2: SGHAT and FQNNGV. The CDR3 contains 15 residues. Between the trimmed V and J ends, which lost 1 base and 8 bases, there was a span of 14 bases. In DNA form, the CDR3 reads TGTGCCAGCAGCTTAGGGGCAGGGAGGAAGGAAAAACTGTTTTTT. Residues: CASSLGAGRKEKLFF.

Details on this clonotype: This may stem from a read error, because a much larger clone lies one nucleotide away. The V call is TRBV7-9, the J call TRBJ1-1, with no clear D. CDR1 SEHNR and CDR2 FQNEAQ come from the germline V gene (reference sequence). Trimming removed 5 bases from V and 4 bases from J, with 14 bases in between. The CDR3 length is 14 residues. The chain's CDR3 is CASSQRSLATEAFF. CDR3 DNA: TGTGCCAGCAGCCAAAGAAGCCTGGCCACTGAAGCTTTCTTT.

This clonotype was seen at least ten times. The chain combines TRBV7-6 with TRBJ2-3; D might be TRBD1 (6 bases). CDR3 size: 15 residues. Germline V gene lookup returns CDR1 SGHVS and CDR2 FNYEAQ. Trimming removed 3 bases from V and 2 bases from J, with 12 bases in between. The CDR3 sequence is CASSLADSDTDTQYF. The DNA of the CDR3 is TGTGCCAGCAGCTTGGCGGACAGTGACACAGATACGCAGTATTTT.

The J gene is TRBJ2-1, the V gene TRBV11-1, with 10 positions matching TRBD2. The CDR3 spans 19 residues. Germline-derived CDR1 and CDR2 are SGHAT and FQDESV (reference sequence). V gave up 4 bases and J gave up 7 bases; unmatched junction bases: 19. The CDR3 here is CASSYQSRSLAGARNEQFF. The CDR3 bases are TGTGCCAGCAGCTACCAGTCCAGGAGTCTAGCGGGGGCTCGGAATGAGCAGTTCTTC.

There are many counts of this clonotype. The gene calls are TRBV14 and TRBJ2-7; TRBD2 is a possible D gene (5 bases). V was trimmed by 0 bases and J by 2 bases, leaving 14 bases between them. The CDR3 runs 16 residues. The germline gives CDR1 SGHDN, CDR2 FVKESK. The CDR3 coding sequence is TGTGCCAGCAGCCAAGAGGAGGCAAGTCTCCCCTACGAGCAGTACTTC. Residues: CASSQEEASLPYEQYF.

This clonotype was counted only a few times. A much larger clone is a single base away; this may be a read error. This sequence joins TRBV29-1 and TRBJ2-1; either TRBD1 or TRBD2 may fit D (5 bases each). From germline, CDR1 is SQVTM and CDR2 ANQGSEA. The CDR3 consists of 15 residues. The DNA for the CDR3 is TGCAGTGCTCCCAATGGGGGACCATCCTACAATGAGCAGTTCTTC. Its protein product is CSAPNGGPSYNEQFF.

Concerning this clonotype itself: The junction shows a germline mismatch at one end, possibly a read error. The chain recombines TRBV19 with TRBJ1-2; D ambiguous. This CDR3 spans 15 amino acids. Germline assignment: CDR1 LNHDA and CDR2 SQIVND (reference sequence). The CDR3 DNA is TGTGCCAATAGTTCACCCGGCCAGGAGAACTATGGCTACACCTTC. Its protein is CANSSPGQENYGYTF.